One and the same sample provided the 22 T cell receptor beta chains below, sequenced in a study of T cells after yellow fever vaccination. TCRdb re-derived calls from the 5' RACE reads in MiXCR, one entry per CDR3 protein. Among hundreds of thousands of distinct CDR3 sequences listed, 9% to 15% were seen once. Sequences were derived from PBMCs, sampled on the day of the yellow fever booster vaccination. Receptors were obtained from a man aged 30 to 39 who received the YFV17D yellow fever vaccine.

This clonotype showed up just a few times. The CDR3, as DNA: TGCGCCAGCAAGACGATAGCGGGGTCATACAATGAGCAGTTCTTC. Amino acid sequence: CASKTIAGSYNEQFF. The V call is TRBV5-1, the J call TRBJ2-1; the match to TRBD2 covers 8 bases. Per germline, CDR1 SGHRS and CDR2 YFSETQ. The CDR3 sequence is 15 residues long. After removal of 6 bases from V and 4 bases from J, the junction contained 9 bases not matched to a gene.

This clonotype was picked up a small number of times. The rearrangement links TRBV18 to TRBJ2-5, with D perhaps matching TRBD1 or TRBD2 (5 bases each). This CDR3 has 15 amino acids. The germline V gene encodes CDR1 KGHSH and CDR2 LQKENI. V dropped 3 bases and J dropped 4 bases, with 15 bases sitting between them. CDR3 nucleotide sequence: TGTGCCAGCTCACCCAGGACGGGACGCGCAGAGACCCAGTACTTC. It is translated as CASSPRTGRAETQYF.

J is TRBJ2-4 and V is TRBV7-9, with D uncertain. Germline-derived CDR1 and CDR2 are SEHNR and FQNEAQ (reference sequence). The CDR3 is 11 amino acids. Trimming left V 5 bases short and J 9 bases short, with 8 bases between. The CDR3 reads CASSVKGIQYF. CDR3 in DNA: TGTGCCAGCAGCGTAAAGGGCATTCAGTACTTC. Supplemented by reference TRBV7-9 and TRBJ2-4, the full variable domain reads DTGVSQNPRHKITKRGQNVTFRCDPISEHNRLYWYRQTLGQGPEFLTYFQNEAQLEKSRLLSDRFSAERPKGSFSTLEIQRTEQGDSAMYLCASSVKGIQYFGAGTRLSVL.

This clonotype turned up a few times. The chain uses TRBV7-8 and TRBJ1-2; D remains ambiguous. Germline-derived CDR1 and CDR2 are SGHVS and FQNEAQ. The CDR3 has 14 amino acids. Trimming removed 2 bases at V and 4 bases at J, with 11 bases between. CDR3 coding DNA: TGTGCCAGCAGCTTAACTTCATACGCCTATGGCTACACCTTC. Residues: CASSLTSYAYGYTF.

This sequence joins TRBV20-1 and TRBJ1-1; no reliable D call. Germline values: CDR1 DFQATT, CDR2 SNEGSKA (reference sequence). V lost 0 bases and J lost 2, with 10 bases in between. The CDR3 extends over 14 amino acids. This chain's CDR3 is CSAREGNGNTEAFF. CDR3 nucleotides: TGCAGTGCTAGAGAAGGGAATGGCAACACTGAAGCTTTCTTT.

The V and J genes are TRBV18 and TRBJ2-3; TRBD2 matches at 13 bases. The CDR3 spans 17 residues. Germline trimming cut 5 bases from V and 4 bases from J; bases unmatched to any gene: 9. Germline V gene sequence: CDR1 KGHSH, CDR2 LQKENI. CDR3: CASSSGLAGLVADTQYF. CDR3 nucleotide sequence: TGTGCCAGCTCATCGGGACTAGCGGGACTAGTAGCAGATACGCAGTATTTT.

This clonotype was seen a few times. This rearrangement joins TRBV7-2 to TRBJ1-5; D gene unclear. Per germline, CDR1 SGHTA and CDR2 FQGNSA. V lost 1 base to trimming and J lost 5 bases, with 6 bases between them. This CDR3 spans 13 amino acids. This CDR3 is CASSLEFDQPQHF. The CDR3 DNA reads as TGTGCCAGCAGCTTAGAATTTGATCAGCCCCAGCATTTT.

This clonotype has more than one count but fewer than ten. V is TRBV7-6 and J is TRBJ2-3; D gene ambiguous. Trimming left V 5 bases short and J 6 bases short, with 15 bases between. The germline V gene has CDR1 SGHVS and CDR2 FNYEAQ. This CDR3 is built from 14 residues. CDR3 nucleotide sequence: TGTGCCAGCAGCACGAATAGTGTAGCTGATACGCAGTATTTT. Residues: CASSTNSVADTQYF.

This clonotype has a handful of counts. The chain is built from TRBV27 and TRBJ2-5, with D maybe TRBD1 (5 bases). CDR3 length: 14 residues. Germline V gene sequence: CDR1 MNHEY, CDR2 SMNVEV (reference sequence). Trimming cost V 5 bases and J 5 bases, with 15 bases left between them. The CDR3 nucleotides are TGTGCCAGCAGTAGATCAGGGTTAGGGGAGACCCAGTACTTC. It codes for CASSRSGLGETQYF.

The CDR3 DNA sequence: TGTGCCAGCTCACCCGCTAGCGGTACCGGGGAGCTGTTTTTT. Translated, it gives CASSPASGTGELFF. V and J are TRBV18 and TRBJ2-2; 7 bases are shared with TRBD2. Losses at the gene ends were 3 bases for V and 5 bases for J; bases not matched to a gene: 3. This CDR3 is 14 amino acids long. CDR1 is KGHSH, CDR2 LQKENI, per germline.

This clonotype has just a few counts. V and J are TRBV20-1 and TRBJ2-1, with a weak D call TRBD1 (6 bases). The CDR3 has 14 residues. CDR1 and CDR2 (germline): DFQATT, SNEGSKA (reference sequence). V was pared by 4 bases and J by 4 bases, with 14 bases between. CDR3 sequence (DNA): TGCAGTGCTATACAGGGCCTCAAATACAATGAGCAGTTCTTC. Translating it yields CSAIQGLKYNEQFF.

This clonotype appeared a few times. This chain links TRBV7-8 with TRBJ2-5; D possibly corresponds to TRBD2 (6 bases). The germline V gene encodes CDR1 SGHVS and CDR2 FQNEAQ. This CDR3 comprises 12 residues. The V gene lost 6 bases and the J gene lost 7 bases, with 12 bases spanning the gap. CDR3 DNA sequence: TGTGCCAGCAGGCCTGCCGGGGGGACCCAGTACTTC. Translating gives CASRPAGGTQYF.

This clonotype was picked up a small number of times. The V call is TRBV5-1, the J call TRBJ2-7; D unclear. The V gene lost 4 bases and the J gene lost 1 base, with 12 bases spanning the gap. Germline loops: CDR1 SGHRS, CDR2 YFSETQ. CDR3 length: 14 residues. CDR3 bases: TGCGCCAGCAGCGGGTCGCCTCCGTCCTACGAGCAGTACTTC. It specifies CASSGSPPSYEQYF.

V gene TRBV5-5 combines with J gene TRBJ1-1; TRBD1 matches 7 bases. Germline-derived CDR1 and CDR2 are SGHKS and YYEKEE (reference sequence). CDR3 length equals 16 residues. V lost 0 bases, J lost 0 bases, and 5 bases stayed unmatched. The CDR3 region has the DNA TGTGCCAGCAGCTTGGGACCGGGACAGTTGAACACTGAAGCTTTCTTT. The encoded protein is CASSLGPGQLNTEAFF.

This clonotype was seen more than once but under ten times. This sequence joins TRBV6-5 and TRBJ1-5; a possible D gene is TRBD1 (6 bases). CDR1 and CDR2 (germline): MNHEY, SVGAGI. CDR3 size: 15 residues. Trimming cost V 2 bases and J 1 base, with 9 bases left between them. The CDR3 sequence is CASSYAGGSNQPQHF. In nucleotides, the CDR3 is TGTGCCAGCAGTTACGCCGGGGGCAGCAATCAGCCCCAGCATTTT.

This clonotype was counted a few times. This chain links TRBV7-9 with TRBJ1-5, with a possible D match to TRBD1 (6 bases). Germline CDR1 is SEHNR and CDR2 is FQNEAQ (reference sequence). CDR3 length: 15 amino acids. Trimming left V 6 bases short and J 3 bases short, with 15 bases between. The CDR3: CASSGAGGDNQPQHF. In nucleotides, the CDR3 is TGTGCCAGCAGTGGTGCCGGGGGCGACAATCAGCCCCAGCATTTT.

V is TRBV28 and J is TRBJ2-7; D gene uncertain. Trimming left V 7 bases short and J 4 bases short, with 5 bases between. CDR3 length equals 10 residues. Per the germline V gene, CDR1 is MDHEN and CDR2 is SYDVKM. The CDR3 nucleotides read TGTGCCAGCAAGGGTTACGAGCAGTACTTC. Residues: CASKGYEQYF.

Ten or more counts support this clonotype. The rearrangement uses TRBV5-5 and TRBJ1-5; D is undetermined. With 0 bases removed from V and 4 bases from J, the gap between germline ends came to 14 bases. In germline, CDR1 is SGHKS, CDR2 YYEKEE (reference sequence). The CDR3 consists of 16 residues. The CDR3 loop is CASSLVGDLVNQPQHF. For the CDR3, the DNA is TGTGCCAGCAGCTTGGTCGGAGACTTGGTAAATCAGCCCCAGCATTTT.

The gene calls are TRBV7-9 and TRBJ2-7; TRBD1 matches at 7 bases. This CDR3 spans 14 amino acids. After removal of 6 bases from V and 4 bases from J, the junction contained 9 bases not matched to a gene. CDR1 is SEHNR and CDR2 is FQNEAQ in the germline V gene (reference sequence). Here the CDR3 DNA reads TGTGCCAGCAGGCCGACAGGGCCGGGGTACGAGCAGTACTTC. This codes for CASRPTGPGYEQYF.

The chain employs TRBV5-1 and TRBJ2-4; D remains unclear. Germline V gene lookup returns CDR1 SGHRS and CDR2 YFSETQ. Trimming pared 0 bases from V and 6 bases from J, leaving 7 bases between. The CDR3 runs 13 residues. The CDR3 region has the DNA TGCGCCAGCAGCTTGGGGACGGCAAACATTCAGTACTTC. Translating gives CASSLGTANIQYF. Filled out from reference TRBV5-1 and TRBJ2-4, the complete variable domain reads KAGVTQTPRYLIKTRGQQVTLSCSPISGHRSVSWYQQTPGQGLQFLFEYFSETQRNKGNFPGRFSGRQFSNSRSEMNVSTLELGDSALYLCASSLGTANIQYFGAGTRLSVL.

The chain couples TRBV7-8 to TRBJ2-5; 8 bases align to TRBD2. V dropped 5 bases and J dropped 8; count of bases not matched to a gene: 10. This CDR3 is 14 amino acids long. CDR1 is SGHVS and CDR2 is FQNEAQ in the germline V gene. CDR3 in amino acids: CASSLLAGQRTQYF. CDR3 DNA sequence: TGTGCCAGCAGCCTATTAGCGGGGCAAAGAACCCAGTACTTC.

CDR3 in amino acids: CATSDLGPQGELFF. The CDR3 DNA sequence: TGTGCCACCAGTGACCTAGGACCCCAGGGGGAGCTGTTTTTT. V is TRBV24-1 and J is TRBJ2-2, with D hard to call. The CDR3 is 14 amino acids. CDR1 and CDR2 (germline): KGHDR, SFDVKD. V lost 4 bases to trimming and J lost 8 bases, with 13 bases between them.